One sample yielded the 5 T cell receptor beta chains listed below, sequenced in a study of tumor-infiltrating lymphocytes in primary liver carcinoma (dated by TCRdb to about 2017). TCRdb names Illumina HiSeq 2500 as the instrument used. Starting from approximately 0.5 ug total RNA, TCRbeta-specific cDNA was produced by reverse transcription with a constant-region primer and ProtoScript II reverse transcriptase. Construction of the TCRbeta libraries relied on three nested rounds of multiplex PCR, following a slightly modified ARM-PCR procedure. Multiplex TRBV1-TRBV30 forward primers and a Cbeta reverse primer were used in the first two PCR rounds, each of which was run for 9 to 11 cycles. Through fastp at Q25 and MiXCR, TCRdb rebuilt clones from the public reads, retaining in-frame beta chains. Rows are unified per CDR3 protein, each entry keeping the most common DNA and genes. The sample table records some 38,000 distinct CDR3 sequences; 70% to 80% of these occur just once. 15% to 20% of the sample is taken by the ten largest.

Total RNA and DNA were co-extracted without cell sorting from roughly 20-30 mg of bulk tissue using the AllPrep DNA/RNA mini kit. Material for sequencing was liver tumor tissue from sampling region 4. The sample's cell subset or site label is to be understood as: tumor region T4, right-lateral pole. The receptors originated from a man aged 35-49 years with primary liver carcinoma and hepatitis B virus infection.

At least ten counts were recorded for this clonotype. This chain links TRBV16 with TRBJ1-2; D is undetermined. This CDR3 is 14 amino acids long. V was clipped by 0 bases and J by 5 bases, with 10 bases between them. The V gene's germline CDR1 is KGHSY and CDR2 FQNENV. The chain's CDR3 is CASSQSVTGYGYTF. CDR3 sequence (DNA): TGTGCCAGCAGCCAATCGGTAACGGGGTATGGCTACACCTTC.

The chain links TRBV11-2 to TRBJ2-1; 13 bases align to TRBD2. The CDR3 extends over 16 amino acids. Germline loops: CDR1 SGHAT, CDR2 FQNNGV. With 5 bases clipped from V and 8 bases from J, the junction kept 9 bases outside the gene matches. The CDR3 is CASSAGLAGVPHEQFF. CDR3 sequence (DNA): TGTGCCAGCAGCGCTGGACTAGCGGGAGTCCCGCATGAGCAGTTCTTC.

This clonotype was seen ten or more times. V gene TRBV7-9 combines with J gene TRBJ2-3, with TRBD1 identical over 7 bases. Germline V lookup: CDR1 SEHNR, CDR2 FQNEAQ (reference sequence). The CDR3 sequence is 14 residues long. The V gene end was trimmed by 3 bases and the J gene end by 3 bases; junction bases not matched to a gene: 3. In nucleotides, the CDR3 is TGTGCCAGCAGCTTTGGGACAGTAACAGATACGCAGTATTTT. This translates into CASSFGTVTDTQYF.

This clonotype has just one count. No conserved phenylalanine or tryptophan is present at the end of the CDR3, so a read error is the likely explanation. This chain joins TRBV7-2 and TRBJ1-6; a possible D gene is TRBD1 (5 bases). Germline assignment: CDR1 SGHTA and CDR2 FQGNSA. Trimming left V 3 bases short and J 6 bases short, with 9 bases between. This CDR3 is built from 14 residues. CDR3 amino acids: CASSLGPSNSPLHS. The CDR3 DNA reads TGTGCCAGCAGCTTGGGACCTTCTAATTCACCCCTCCACTCT.

Comment on this clonotype: One junction end does not reproduce the germline sequence, and a read error may be involved. The chain joins TRBV6-1 to TRBJ2-1; 10 bases agree with TRBD1. This CDR3 region has 13 residues. CDR1 is MNHNS, CDR2 SASEGT, per germline. The CDR3, as DNA: TGTGTCAGCAATGAAGGGACAGGGGATGAGCAGCTCTTC. This sequence encodes CVSNEGTGDEQLF.